Listed here is a single T cell receptor beta chain. Relative to the germline gene, one junction end is altered; a read error may explain this. TCRdb reprocessed the RT-PCR reads with MiXCR, giving one entry per CDR3 protein. Seen here are under 200,000 distinct CDR3 sequences, over 25% observed once, and the top ten hold 3.2%. The germline V gene encodes CDR1 KGHSH and CDR2 LQKENI. CDR3 length: 14 residues. The data stem from a study of patients and donors after allogeneic stem cell transplantation. The genes are TRBV18 and TRBJ1-2; the match to TRBD1 covers 7 bases. Sequencing used blood, either unsorted or a sorted T cell fraction (not recorded which). The sequence was collected from a human donor who was either an allogeneic HSCT recipient or a stem cell or donor lymphocyte infusion donor (not recorded which). It is not recorded whose cells these are; they may come from a transplant donor. The CDR3 is CASLPGTANYGYTF. The CDR3 DNA reads as TGTGCCAGCTTACCAGGGACAGCGAACTATGGCTACACCTTC.